This TCR beta chain was identified in a study of radiation and T cells in renal cell carcinoma. Assay: immunoSEQ multiplex PCR; the TCRdb copy retains only in-frame clones and omits some. The sample records 19,000 or so clones, approximately 62% being singletons. V lost 2 bases to trimming and J lost 5 bases, with 9 bases between them. From germline, CDR1 is LNHDA and CDR2 SQIVND (reference sequence). CDR3 length equals 13 residues. This clone was counted only a few times. As to treatment: 15 Gy SBRT to primary tumor, nephrectomy 4 weeks later. Nephrectomy followed 15 Gy stereotactic body radiation by 4 weeks.

This receptor was obtained from a woman aged 70-85 years with renal cell carcinoma. The chain combines TRBV19 with TRBJ1-1; TRBD1 is a possible D gene (5 bases). The sequencing here drew on tumor tissue, taken from a patient whose treatment included radiotherapy and nephrectomy. The CDR3 protein is CASSIRGRTEAFF. CDR3 sequence (DNA): TGTGCCAGTAGTATACGGGGGAGGACTGAAGCTTTCTTT.